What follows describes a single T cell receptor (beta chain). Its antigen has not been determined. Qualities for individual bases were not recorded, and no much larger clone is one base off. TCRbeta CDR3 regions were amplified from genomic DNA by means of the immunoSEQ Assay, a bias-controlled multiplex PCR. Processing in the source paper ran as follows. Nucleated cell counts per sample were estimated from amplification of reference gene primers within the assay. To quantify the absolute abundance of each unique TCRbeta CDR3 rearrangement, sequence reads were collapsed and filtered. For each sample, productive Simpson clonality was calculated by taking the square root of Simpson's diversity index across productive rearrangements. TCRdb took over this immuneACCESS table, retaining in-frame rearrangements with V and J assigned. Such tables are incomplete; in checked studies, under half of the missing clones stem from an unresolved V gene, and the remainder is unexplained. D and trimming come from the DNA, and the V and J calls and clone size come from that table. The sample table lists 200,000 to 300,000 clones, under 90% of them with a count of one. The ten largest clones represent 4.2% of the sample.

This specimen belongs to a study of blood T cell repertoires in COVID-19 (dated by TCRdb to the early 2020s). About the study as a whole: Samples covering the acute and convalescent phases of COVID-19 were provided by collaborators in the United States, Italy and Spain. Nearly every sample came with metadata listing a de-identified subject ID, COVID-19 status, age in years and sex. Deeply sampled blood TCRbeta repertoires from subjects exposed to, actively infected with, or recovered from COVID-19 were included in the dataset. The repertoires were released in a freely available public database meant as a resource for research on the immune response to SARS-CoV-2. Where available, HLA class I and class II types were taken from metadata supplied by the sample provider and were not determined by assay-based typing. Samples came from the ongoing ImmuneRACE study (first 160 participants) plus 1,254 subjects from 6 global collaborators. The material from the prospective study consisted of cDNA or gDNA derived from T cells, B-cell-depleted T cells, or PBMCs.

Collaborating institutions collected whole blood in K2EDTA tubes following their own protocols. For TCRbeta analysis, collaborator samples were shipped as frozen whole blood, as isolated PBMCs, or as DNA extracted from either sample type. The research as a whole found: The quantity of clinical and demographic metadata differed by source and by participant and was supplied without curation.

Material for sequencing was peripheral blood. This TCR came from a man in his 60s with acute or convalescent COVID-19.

This receptor has the CDR3 CASSGTEGYNEQFF. The DNA sequence is given as TGTGCCAGCTCCGGGACAGAAGGGTACAATGAGCAGTTCTTC. This chain is built from TRBV18 and TRBJ2-1, and TRBD1 aligns with 7 junction nucleotides. Sequences KGHSH (CDR1) and LQKENI (CDR2) are obtained from the germline V gene. From cysteine to phenylalanine, the CDR3 is 14 amino acids long. The entry retains the CDR3 DNA only, 42 bases that are in frame from base 1. The germline V and J ends show losses of 6 bases and 4 bases respectively, and no gene match explains 6 bases of the junction.